This T cell receptor beta chain came from a study of Ad26.COV2.S vaccination and SARS-CoV-2 variants. Study-level background: The donor participated in the COV1001 trial, in its Ad26.COV2.S arm. Administration of Ad26.COV2.S was intramuscular, either once or twice 56 days apart. General observations from the study: Vaccinated and placebo-treated recipients had similar non-spike TCR breadth.

Worth noting for this clone: No antigen is known for it.

CDR1 and CDR2 (germline): MNHEY, SMNVEV (reference sequence). J was trimmed by 3 bases and V by 7 bases; bases with no gene match: 11. This CDR3 region has 16 residues. Generated by immunoSEQ multiplex PCR, the TCRdb table keeps only in-frame clones and is missing some. The sample contains about 400,000 clones, approximately 91% of which appear only once. Treatment reported: about 20 received Ad26.COV2.S at low or high dose, single or two shots; 5 received placebo; per-sample allocation not given. Day 63 after the first injection of vaccine or placebo was the sampling time. SARS-CoV-2 spike from the Wuhan strain was encoded by the vaccine, an Ad26 vector.

This TCR derives from a person aged 18-60 years who received the Ad26.COV2.S COVID-19 vaccine or a placebo. The sequencing used peripheral blood, collected in a trial of Ad26.COV2.S vaccine versus placebo. This rearrangement joins TRBV27 to TRBJ2-1; 8 bases align to TRBD1. The CDR3 protein is CASKLKGQEIYNEQFF. DNA for the CDR3: TGTGCCAGCAAATTAAAGGGACAGGAGATCTACAATGAGCAGTTCTTC.